The TCR beta chain described here comes from a study of cytomegalovirus exposure and HLA in healthy donors. The donors (healthy individuals) were bone marrow donors. 13 Jbeta primers and 60 Vbeta primers were used for the PCR. Only in-frame clones appear in the TCRdb table, and some are missing; sequencing was by immunoSEQ multiplex PCR. This sample carries over 120,000 clones, over 65% of them seen once, and the ten largest clones take 4.3%. Study-wide results and caveats: Reportedly, HLA-A and HLA-B alleles of most subjects were accurately predicted from TCR beta. In a later analysis, productive TCRs from donors in an Asian-associated ancestry cluster reportedly carried fewer N-insertions than the cohort mean. TCR beta chains numbering under 200 were designated cytomegalovirus-associated.

This clone has only a few counts. No antigen is known for it. V shed 7 bases, J shed 6 bases, and the junction held 7 bases outside the gene matches. This CDR3 region has 14 residues. In germline, CDR1 is MNHNY, CDR2 SVGAGI (reference sequence). The sequence came from a man younger than 35 in good health and CMV-seropositive. The chain is built from TRBV6-6 and TRBJ2-1; TRBD2 agrees at 9 bases. The sample comprised PBMCs. CDR3 coding DNA: TGTGCCAGCACCAGACTAGCGGAGGGCAATGAGCAGTTCTTC. Translating it yields CASTRLAEGNEQFF.